Listed below are T cell receptor beta chains from one sample, sequenced in a study of blood T cells in healthy people across ages. TCRdb re-called the 5' RACE reads through MiXCR, storing one row per CDR3 protein. The top ten hold around 32% of the sample, which has hundreds of thousands of distinct CDR3 sequences, around 38% seen once. Sequenced material: blood. The receptors were sampled from a man older than 75 in good health. The CDR3 runs from the conserved cysteine through the conserved F or W. Fields, in order: clone size, D gene, J gene, V gene, CDR3 protein, CDR3 DNA. The D gene is left open where the match is weak. Part of the rows lack a size; the others show once, few, many or a class for expanded clones.

clone size: -; D gene: -; J gene: TRBJ2-7; V gene: TRBV20-1; CDR3 protein: CSARDPGRTSYEQYF; CDR3 DNA: TGCAGTGCTAGGGACCCGGGACGAACATCCTACGAGCAGTACTTC
clone size: -; D gene: TRBD2; J gene: TRBJ2-6; V gene: TRBV7-9; CDR3 protein: CASSGRGGSGANVLTF; CDR3 DNA: TGTGCCAGCAGCGGGAGGGGTGGCTCTGGGGCCAACGTCCTGACTTTC
clone size: -; D gene: TRBD2; J gene: TRBJ2-1; V gene: TRBV7-7; CDR3 protein: CASSARTSGGEQFF; CDR3 DNA: TGTGCCAGCAGCGCACGGACTAGCGGGGGTGAGCAGTTCTTC
clone size: -; D gene: -; J gene: TRBJ1-5; V gene: TRBV5-1; CDR3 protein: CASSRDGYSNQPQHF; CDR3 DNA: TGCGCCAGCAGCCGAGACGGTTATAGCAATCAGCCCCAGCATTTT
clone size: -; D gene: -; J gene: TRBJ2-4; V gene: TRBV27; CDR3 protein: CASSLYDQRSNEQYF; CDR3 DNA: TGTGCCAGCAGTTTATATGATCAGAGGAGCAATGAGCAGTACTTC
clone size: once; D gene: -; J gene: TRBJ2-1; V gene: TRBV21-1; CDR3 protein: CASSCVTTPNEQFF; CDR3 DNA: TGTGCCAGCAGCTGCGTGACTACCCCCAATGAGCAGTTCTTC
clone size: many; D gene: -; J gene: TRBJ2-2; V gene: TRBV10-3; CDR3 protein: CAISDRAGAGRNTGELFF; CDR3 DNA: TGTGCCATCAGTGATCGGGCAGGGGCCGGAAGGAACACCGGGGAGCTGTTTTTT
clone size: many; D gene: TRBD1; J gene: TRBJ2-1; V gene: TRBV20-1; CDR3 protein: CSATQGARYNEQFF; CDR3 DNA: TGCAGTGCTACACAGGGGGCGAGGTACAATGAGCAGTTCTTC
clone size: -; D gene: TRBD2; J gene: TRBJ2-5; V gene: TRBV7-2; CDR3 protein: CASSPRGLAGGPRSETQYF; CDR3 DNA: TGTGCCAGCAGCCCTAGGGGACTAGCGGGGGGGCCTAGGAGTGAGACCCAGTACTTC
clone size: few; D gene: TRBD1; J gene: TRBJ2-7; V gene: TRBV15; CDR3 protein: CATSIGNRGAHEQYF; CDR3 DNA: TGTGCCACCAGCATCGGCAACAGGGGCGCCCACGAGCAGTACTTC
clone size: few; D gene: TRBD2; J gene: TRBJ2-1; V gene: TRBV5-1; CDR3 protein: CASSSGLAGNSYEQFF; CDR3 DNA: TGCGCCAGCAGTTCGGGACTAGCGGGGAATTCGTATGAGCAGTTCTTC
clone size: few; D gene: -; J gene: TRBJ2-7; V gene: TRBV7-9; CDR3 protein: CASSFSDPSYEQYF; CDR3 DNA: TGTGCCAGCAGCTTTTCAGACCCCTCCTACGAGCAGTACTTC
clone size: many; D gene: -; J gene: TRBJ2-7; V gene: TRBV4-3; CDR3 protein: CASSQDRAYEQYF; CDR3 DNA: TGCGCCAGCAGCCAAGATCGGGCCTACGAGCAGTACTTC
clone size: -; D gene: TRBD1; J gene: TRBJ2-1; V gene: TRBV6-2/TRBV6-3; CDR3 protein: CASSYGDRDETQFF; CDR3 DNA: TGTGCCAGCAGTTATGGGGACAGGGACGAGACCCAGTTCTTC
clone size: -; D gene: -; J gene: TRBJ2-6; V gene: TRBV24-1; CDR3 protein: CATSDRQSGGANVLTF; CDR3 DNA: TGTGCCACCAGTGACCGTCAAAGTGGCGGGGCCAACGTCCTGACTTTC
clone size: many; D gene: TRBD1; J gene: TRBJ2-7; V gene: TRBV5-6; CDR3 protein: CASSLLGQGSYEQYF; CDR3 DNA: TGTGCCAGCAGCTTGTTAGGACAGGGTTCCTACGAGCAGTACTTC
clone size: -; D gene: TRBD1; J gene: TRBJ2-5; V gene: TRBV28; CDR3 protein: CASSDADRGETQYF; CDR3 DNA: TGTGCCAGCAGTGACGCGGACAGGGGAGAGACCCAGTACTTC
clone size: -; D gene: TRBD1; J gene: TRBJ2-2; V gene: TRBV20-1; CDR3 protein: CSAREATGAPGELFF; CDR3 DNA: TGCAGTGCTAGAGAGGCCACAGGGGCCCCCGGGGAGCTGTTTTTT
clone size: -; D gene: -; J gene: TRBJ2-7; V gene: TRBV20-1; CDR3 protein: CSVTQTQGIYEQYF; CDR3 DNA: TGCAGTGTTACTCAAACCCAGGGAATCTACGAGCAGTACTTC
clone size: few; D gene: TRBD2; J gene: TRBJ2-4; V gene: TRBV20-1; CDR3 protein: CSALLRAGMAKNIQYF; CDR3 DNA: TGCAGTGCCCTACTAAGAGCGGGAATGGCCAAAAACATTCAGTACTTC
clone size: -; D gene: -; J gene: TRBJ2-7; V gene: TRBV28; CDR3 protein: CASTPMGVERVQYF; CDR3 DNA: TGTGCCAGCACCCCTATGGGAGTCGAGCGGGTGCAGTACTTC
clone size: -; D gene: TRBD2; J gene: TRBJ2-5; V gene: TRBV28; CDR3 protein: CASSFQASGREETQYF; CDR3 DNA: TGTGCCAGCAGTTTTCAGGCTAGCGGGAGGGAAGAGACCCAGTACTTC
clone size: -; D gene: TRBD1; J gene: TRBJ2-3; V gene: TRBV11-2; CDR3 protein: CASSAQHKGAGDTQYF; CDR3 DNA: TGTGCCAGCAGCGCGCAACACAAGGGGGCTGGAGATACGCAGTATTTT
clone size: -; D gene: -; J gene: TRBJ2-6; V gene: TRBV15; CDR3 protein: CATSSDSPTGANVLTF; CDR3 DNA: TGTGCCACCAGCAGCGACTCACCAACTGGGGCCAACGTCCTGACTTTC
clone size: -; D gene: TRBD2; J gene: TRBJ2-2; V gene: TRBV29-1; CDR3 protein: CSVRLAGGPGTGELFF; CDR3 DNA: TGCAGCGTTCGTCTAGCGGGAGGGCCGGGCACCGGGGAGCTGTTTTTT
clone size: -; D gene: TRBD2; J gene: TRBJ2-5; V gene: TRBV5-6; CDR3 protein: CASSFSSGGRKTQYF; CDR3 DNA: TGTGCCAGCAGCTTTTCTAGCGGGGGCAGGAAGACCCAGTACTTC
clone size: -; D gene: -; J gene: TRBJ2-3; V gene: TRBV7-9; CDR3 protein: CASSNPYSPDTQYF; CDR3 DNA: TGTGCCAGCAGCAACCCGTATTCCCCAGATACGCAGTATTTT
clone size: few; D gene: -; J gene: TRBJ2-4; V gene: TRBV3-1; CDR3 protein: CASSQVGPRGEQYF; CDR3 DNA: TGTGCCAGCAGCCAAGTTGGCCCCAGGGGTGAGCAGTACTTC
clone size: -; D gene: TRBD2; J gene: TRBJ2-2; V gene: TRBV6-6; CDR3 protein: CASSRLAGVGELFF; CDR3 DNA: TGTGCCAGCAGTCGACTAGCGGGGGTCGGGGAGCTGTTTTTT
clone size: once; D gene: -; J gene: TRBJ1-2; V gene: TRBV11-2; CDR3 protein: CASSLLAGALRGYTF; CDR3 DNA: TGTGCCAGCAGCTTATTGGCAGGGGCCTTGCGGGGCTACACCTTC
clone size: -; D gene: -; J gene: TRBJ2-2; V gene: TRBV6-2/TRBV6-3; CDR3 protein: CASSTVLNTGELFF; CDR3 DNA: TGTGCCAGCAGCACCGTGCTGAACACCGGGGAGCTGTTTTTT
clone size: -; D gene: -; J gene: TRBJ2-7; V gene: TRBV20-1; CDR3 protein: CSASPTEGATYEQYF; CDR3 DNA: TGCAGTGCTAGTCCGACTGAGGGAGCCACCTACGAGCAGTACTTC
clone size: few; D gene: TRBD2; J gene: TRBJ2-5; V gene: TRBV27; CDR3 protein: CASSLNPGLAGGPETQYF; CDR3 DNA: TGTGCCAGCAGTTTAAACCCGGGACTAGCGGGAGGGCCAGAGACCCAGTACTTC
clone size: -; D gene: TRBD1; J gene: TRBJ2-3; V gene: TRBV11-3; CDR3 protein: CASSSRQGASHTQYF; CDR3 DNA: TGTGCCAGCAGCTCCCGACAGGGGGCTTCCCATACGCAGTATTTT
clone size: many; D gene: -; J gene: TRBJ2-2; V gene: TRBV6-5; CDR3 protein: CASSPSPGPGELFF; CDR3 DNA: TGTGCCAGCAGTCCCTCCCCGGGGCCCGGGGAGCTGTTTTTT
clone size: once; D gene: -; J gene: TRBJ2-7; V gene: TRBV29-1; CDR3 protein: CSVEARQGGSYEQYF; CDR3 DNA: TGCAGCGTTGAAGCAAGACAGGGAGGTTCCTACGAGCAGTACTTC
clone size: -; D gene: TRBD1; J gene: TRBJ1-2; V gene: TRBV15; CDR3 protein: CATSREGQGGAGYTF; CDR3 DNA: TGTGCCACCAGCAGAGAAGGACAGGGAGGGGCTGGCTACACCTTC
clone size: -; D gene: TRBD1; J gene: TRBJ1-2; V gene: TRBV29-1; CDR3 protein: CSVAGQGLEGYTF; CDR3 DNA: TGCAGCGTTGCGGGACAGGGGTTAGAAGGCTACACCTTC
clone size: few; D gene: TRBD1; J gene: TRBJ2-7; V gene: TRBV29-1; CDR3 protein: CSVEALDRRPYEQYF; CDR3 DNA: TGCAGCGTCGAAGCCTTGGACAGGAGACCCTACGAGCAGTACTTC
clone size: few; D gene: -; J gene: TRBJ1-1; V gene: TRBV11-3; CDR3 protein: CASSLAGPTTEAFF; CDR3 DNA: TGTGCCAGCAGCTTAGCTGGTCCGACCACTGAAGCTTTCTTT
clone size: -; D gene: -; J gene: TRBJ2-7; V gene: TRBV11-2; CDR3 protein: CASSLDAGTVPYF; CDR3 DNA: TGTGCCAGCAGCTTAGATGCCGGGACTGTTCCGTACTTC
clone size: -; D gene: -; J gene: TRBJ1-1; V gene: TRBV16; CDR3 protein: CASSQQVYTEAFF; CDR3 DNA: TGTGCCAGCAGCCAACAGGTGTACACTGAAGCTTTCTTT